This T cell receptor (beta chain) appears in the sequencing data of a study of cytomegalovirus exposure and HLA in healthy donors. General study results and limits: Later analysis identified 17,000 or so TCR beta sequences associated with HLA alleles, using a false discovery rate threshold of 0.05. Most TCR beta V segments were productive about 87% or about 30% of the time in an earlier analysis.

The CDR3 is 13 residues long. The V gene's germline CDR1 is MNHEY and CDR2 SVGAGI. V lost 6 bases and J 6 bases, leaving 15 bases between the germline ends. Researchers ran the PCR with 60 Vbeta and 13 Jbeta primers. Some clones are missing from TCRdb's copy, which holds only in-frame ones; the method was immunoSEQ multiplex PCR. The data show more than 85,000 clones, roughly three quarters seen once. With respect to this clone: Antigen unknown.

Healthy donors of bone marrow made up the group. V is TRBV6-5 and J is TRBJ2-7; D gene unclear. Sequences were obtained from PBMCs. The origin of this receptor is a male donor in good health and CMV-seropositive. The CDR3 reads CASRPQIQREQYF. Here the CDR3 DNA reads TGTGCCAGCAGGCCCCAAATACAACGCGAGCAGTACTTC.